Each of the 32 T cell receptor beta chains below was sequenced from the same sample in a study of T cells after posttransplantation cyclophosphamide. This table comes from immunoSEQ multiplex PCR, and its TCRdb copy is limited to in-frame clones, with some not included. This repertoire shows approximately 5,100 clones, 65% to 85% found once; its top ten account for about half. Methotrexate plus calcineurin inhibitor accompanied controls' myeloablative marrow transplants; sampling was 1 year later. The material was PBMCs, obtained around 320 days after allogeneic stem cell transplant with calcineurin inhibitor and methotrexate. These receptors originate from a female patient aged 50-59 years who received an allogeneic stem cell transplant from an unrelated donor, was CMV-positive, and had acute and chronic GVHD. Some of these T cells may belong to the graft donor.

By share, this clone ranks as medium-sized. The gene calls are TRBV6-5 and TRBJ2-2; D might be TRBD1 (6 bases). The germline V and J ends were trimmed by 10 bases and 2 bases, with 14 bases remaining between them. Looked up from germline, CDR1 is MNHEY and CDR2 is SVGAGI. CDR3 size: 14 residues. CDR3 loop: CAIRSRGNTGELFF. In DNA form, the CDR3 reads TGTGCCATCCGGAGCAGGGGAAACACCGGGGAGCTGTTTTTT.

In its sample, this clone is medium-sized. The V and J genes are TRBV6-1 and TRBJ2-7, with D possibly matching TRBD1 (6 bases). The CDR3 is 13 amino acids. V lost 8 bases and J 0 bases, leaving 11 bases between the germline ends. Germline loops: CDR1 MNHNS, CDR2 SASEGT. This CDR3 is CASCRGFSYEQYF. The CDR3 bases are TGTGCCAGCTGCAGGGGTTTCTCCTACGAGCAGTACTTC.

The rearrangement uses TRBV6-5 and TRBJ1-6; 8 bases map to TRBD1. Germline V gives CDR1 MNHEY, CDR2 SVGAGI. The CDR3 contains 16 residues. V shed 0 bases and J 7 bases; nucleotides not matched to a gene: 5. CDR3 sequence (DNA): TGTGCCAGCAGTTACTCGCGGACAGGGATGAATTCACCCCTCCACTTT. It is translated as CASSYSRTGMNSPLHF.

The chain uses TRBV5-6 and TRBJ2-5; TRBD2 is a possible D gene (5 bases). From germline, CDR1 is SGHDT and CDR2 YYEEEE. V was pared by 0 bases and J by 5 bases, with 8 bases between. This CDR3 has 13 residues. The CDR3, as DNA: TGTGCCAGCAGCTTGGGGCGAGGGGAGACCCAGTACTTC. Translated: CASSLGRGETQYF. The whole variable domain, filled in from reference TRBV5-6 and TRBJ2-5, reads DAGVTQSPTHLIKTRGQQVTLRCSPKSGHDTVSWYQQALGQGPQFIFQYYEEEERQRGNFPDRFSGHQFPNYSSELNVNALLLGDSALYLCASSLGRGETQYFGPGTRLLVL.

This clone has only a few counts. Here the CDR3 DNA reads TGTGCCAGCAGCCCGGACAGGGAGATCCACGAGCAGTACTTC. It specifies CASSPDREIHEQYF. The chain employs TRBV4-2 and TRBJ2-7; 8 nucleotides match TRBD1. CDR3 length: 14 residues. The V segment lost 4 bases and the J segment 5 bases; nucleotides outside the gene matches: 7. Per the germline V gene, CDR1 is LGHNA and CDR2 is YNFKEQ.

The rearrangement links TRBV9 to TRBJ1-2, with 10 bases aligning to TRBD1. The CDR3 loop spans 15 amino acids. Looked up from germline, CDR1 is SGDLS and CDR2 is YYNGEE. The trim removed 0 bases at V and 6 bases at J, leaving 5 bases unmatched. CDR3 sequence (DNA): TGTGCCAGCAGCGTAGCGGGACAGGGGCCAAATGGCTACACCTTC. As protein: CASSVAGQGPNGYTF.

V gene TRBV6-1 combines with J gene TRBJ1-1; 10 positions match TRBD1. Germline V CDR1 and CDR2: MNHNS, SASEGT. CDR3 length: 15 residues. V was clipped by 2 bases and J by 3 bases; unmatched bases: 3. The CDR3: CASSELGTGDTEAFF. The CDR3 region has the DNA TGTGCCAGCAGTGAACTTGGGACAGGGGACACTGAAGCTTTCTTT.

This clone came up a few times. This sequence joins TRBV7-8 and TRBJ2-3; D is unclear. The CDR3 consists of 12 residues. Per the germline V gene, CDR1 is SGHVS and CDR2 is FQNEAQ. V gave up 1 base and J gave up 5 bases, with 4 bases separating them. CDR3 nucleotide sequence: TGTGCCAGCAGCTTAGACAGAGATACGCAGTATTTT. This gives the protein CASSLDRDTQYF.

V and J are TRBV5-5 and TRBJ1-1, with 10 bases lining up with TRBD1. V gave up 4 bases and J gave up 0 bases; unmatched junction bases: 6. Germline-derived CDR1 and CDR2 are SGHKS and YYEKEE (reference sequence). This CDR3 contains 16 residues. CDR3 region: CASSAWDRGLNTEAFF. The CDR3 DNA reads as TGTGCCAGCAGCGCATGGGACAGGGGTCTGAACACTGAAGCTTTCTTT.

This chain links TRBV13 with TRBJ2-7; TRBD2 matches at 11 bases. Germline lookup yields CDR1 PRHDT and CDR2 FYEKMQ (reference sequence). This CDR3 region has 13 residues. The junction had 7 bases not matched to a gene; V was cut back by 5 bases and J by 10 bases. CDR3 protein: CASSLPGLAAQYF. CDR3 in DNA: TGTGCCAGCAGCCTACCGGGACTAGCGGCCCAGTACTTC.

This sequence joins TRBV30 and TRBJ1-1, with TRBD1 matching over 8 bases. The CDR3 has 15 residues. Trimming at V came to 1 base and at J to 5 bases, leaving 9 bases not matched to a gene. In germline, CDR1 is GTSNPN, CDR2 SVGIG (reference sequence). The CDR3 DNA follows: TGTGCCTGGAGTGGAGGACAGGGCGGTTCTACTGAAGCTTTCTTT. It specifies CAWSGGQGGSTEAFF.

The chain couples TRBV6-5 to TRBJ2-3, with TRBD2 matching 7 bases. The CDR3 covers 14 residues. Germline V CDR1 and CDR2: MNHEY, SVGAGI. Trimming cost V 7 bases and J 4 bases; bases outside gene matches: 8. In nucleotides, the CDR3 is TGTGCCAGCAAGTGGGGGGGAGCCTCAGATACGCAGTATTTT. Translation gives CASKWGGASDTQYF.

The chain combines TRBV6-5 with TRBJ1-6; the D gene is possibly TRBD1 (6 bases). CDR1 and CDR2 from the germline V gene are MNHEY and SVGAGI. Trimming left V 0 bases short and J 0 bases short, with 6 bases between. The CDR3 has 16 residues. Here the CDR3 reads CASSYSDSSYNSPLHF. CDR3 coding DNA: TGTGCCAGCAGTTACTCGGACAGCTCCTATAATTCACCCCTCCACTTT.

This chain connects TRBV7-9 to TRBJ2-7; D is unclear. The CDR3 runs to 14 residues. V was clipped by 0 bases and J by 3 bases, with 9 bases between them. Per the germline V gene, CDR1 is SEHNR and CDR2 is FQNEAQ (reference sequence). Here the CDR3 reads CASSLAIAYYEQYF. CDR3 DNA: TGTGCCAGCAGCTTAGCGATCGCCTACTACGAGCAGTACTTC.

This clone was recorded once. The DNA for the CDR3 is TGCGCCAGCAGCACCGGACTAGCAGGGAGTGGGAATGAGCAGTTCTTC. Translation: CASSTGLAGSGNEQFF. The V and J genes are TRBV5-1 and TRBJ2-1; TRBD2 agrees at 8 bases. CDR3 length: 16 residues. With V trimmed by 4 bases and J by 7 bases, 13 bases remained unmatched. The germline gives CDR1 SGHRS, CDR2 YFSETQ.

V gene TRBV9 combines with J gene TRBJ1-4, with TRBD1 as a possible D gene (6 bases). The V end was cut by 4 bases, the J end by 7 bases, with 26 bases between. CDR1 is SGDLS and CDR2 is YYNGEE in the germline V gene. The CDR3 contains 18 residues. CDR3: CASSRVGAGRTGGEKLFF. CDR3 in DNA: TGTGCCAGCAGCAGGGTGGGGGCAGGACGGACTGGCGGTGAAAAACTGTTTTTT.

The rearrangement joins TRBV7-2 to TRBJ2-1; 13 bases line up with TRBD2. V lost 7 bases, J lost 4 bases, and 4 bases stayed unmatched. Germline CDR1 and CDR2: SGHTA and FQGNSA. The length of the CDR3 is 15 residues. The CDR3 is CASMRLAGGYNEQFF. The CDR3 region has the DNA TGTGCCAGCATGCGACTAGCGGGAGGTTACAATGAGCAGTTCTTC.

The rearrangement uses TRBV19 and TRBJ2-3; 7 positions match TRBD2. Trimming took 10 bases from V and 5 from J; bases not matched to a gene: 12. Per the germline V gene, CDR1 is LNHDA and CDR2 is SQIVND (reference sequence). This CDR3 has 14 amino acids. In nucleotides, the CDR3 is TGTGCCACCCAGGCGCGGGAGTGGAGAGATACGCAGTATTTT. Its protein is CATQAREWRDTQYF.

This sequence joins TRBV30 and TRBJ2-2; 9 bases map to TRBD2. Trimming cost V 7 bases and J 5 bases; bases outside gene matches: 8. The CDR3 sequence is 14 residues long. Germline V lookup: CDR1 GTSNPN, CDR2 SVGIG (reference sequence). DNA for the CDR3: TGTGCCTATCCAGAGGCGGGAGGGACCGGGGAGCTGTTTTTT. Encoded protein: CAYPEAGGTGELFF. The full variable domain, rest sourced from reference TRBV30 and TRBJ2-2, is SQTIHQWPATLVQPVGSPLSLECTVEGTSNPNLYWYRQAAGRGLQLLFYSVGIGQISSEVPQNLSASRPQDRQFILSSKKLLLSDSGFYLCAYPEAGGTGELFFGEGSRLTVL.

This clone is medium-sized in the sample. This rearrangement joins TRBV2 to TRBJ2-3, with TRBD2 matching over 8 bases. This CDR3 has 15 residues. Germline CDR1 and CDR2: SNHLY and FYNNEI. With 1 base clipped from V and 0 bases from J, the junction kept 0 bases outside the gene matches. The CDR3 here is CASSEGTSSTDTQYF. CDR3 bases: TGTGCCAGCAGTGAAGGGACTAGCAGCACAGATACGCAGTATTTT. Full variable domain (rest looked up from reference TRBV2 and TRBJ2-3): EPEVTQTPSHQVTQMGQEVILRCVPISNHLYFYWYRQILGQKVEFLVSFYNNEISEKSEIFDDQFSVERPDGSNFTLKIRSTKLEDSAMYFCASSEGTSSTDTQYFGPGTRLTVL.

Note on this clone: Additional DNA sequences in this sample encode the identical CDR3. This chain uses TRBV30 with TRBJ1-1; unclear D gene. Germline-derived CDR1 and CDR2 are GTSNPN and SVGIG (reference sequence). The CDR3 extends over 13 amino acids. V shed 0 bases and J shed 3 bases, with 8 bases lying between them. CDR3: CAWSVSQDTEAFF. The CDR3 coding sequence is TGTGCCTGGAGTGTAAGCCAGGACACTGAAGCTTTCTTT.

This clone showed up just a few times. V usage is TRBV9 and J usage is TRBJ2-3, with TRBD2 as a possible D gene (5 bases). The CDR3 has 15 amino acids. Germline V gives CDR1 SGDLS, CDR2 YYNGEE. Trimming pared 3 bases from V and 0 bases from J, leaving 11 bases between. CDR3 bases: TGTGCCAGCAGCGAAGGAGGTTTCAGCACAGATACGCAGTATTTT. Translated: CASSEGGFSTDTQYF.

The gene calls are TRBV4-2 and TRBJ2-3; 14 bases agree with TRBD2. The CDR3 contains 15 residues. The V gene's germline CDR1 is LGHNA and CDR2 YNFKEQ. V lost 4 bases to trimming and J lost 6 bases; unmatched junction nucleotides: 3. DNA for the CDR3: TGTGCCAGCAGCCGGGGACTAGCGGGAGCCGATACGCAGTATTTT. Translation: CASSRGLAGADTQYF.

CDR3: CASTLNPAYEQYF. The CDR3, as DNA: TGTGCCAGCACCTTAAATCCAGCCTACGAGCAGTACTTC. The chain recombines TRBV27 with TRBJ2-7; D ambiguous. Germline V gene sequence: CDR1 MNHEY, CDR2 SMNVEV (reference sequence). The V end lost 7 bases, the J end lost 2 bases, and 12 bases lay between the germline ends. This CDR3 comprises 13 residues.

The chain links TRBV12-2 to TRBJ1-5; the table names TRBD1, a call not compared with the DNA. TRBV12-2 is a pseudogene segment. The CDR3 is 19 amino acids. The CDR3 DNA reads TGTGCAAGTCGCTTAGACCAGGGGATGACAGTCTTACGTTTACAGCCCCAGCATTTT. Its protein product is CASRLDQGMTVLRLQPQHF.

CDR3 nucleotides: TGTGCCAGCAGTGAACCGGGACAGGGGCGTTATGGCTACACCTTC. Its translation: CASSEPGQGRYGYTF. This chain uses TRBV6-1 with TRBJ1-2; 10 nucleotides line up with TRBD1. From germline, CDR1 is MNHNS and CDR2 SASEGT. With 2 bases clipped from V and 5 bases from J, the junction kept 5 bases outside the gene matches. The CDR3 covers 15 residues.

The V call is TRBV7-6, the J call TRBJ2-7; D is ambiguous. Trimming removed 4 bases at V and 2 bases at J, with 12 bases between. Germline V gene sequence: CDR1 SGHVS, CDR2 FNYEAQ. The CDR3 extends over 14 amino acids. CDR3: CASSSLYGAYEQYF. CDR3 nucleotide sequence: TGTGCCAGCAGCTCTCTGTACGGAGCCTACGAGCAGTACTTC.

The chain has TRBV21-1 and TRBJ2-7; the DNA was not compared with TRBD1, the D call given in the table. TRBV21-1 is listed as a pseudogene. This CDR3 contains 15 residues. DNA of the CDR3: TGTGCCAGCAGCATAACCGGGACAGCATCCTACGAGCAGTACTTC. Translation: CASSITGTASYEQYF.

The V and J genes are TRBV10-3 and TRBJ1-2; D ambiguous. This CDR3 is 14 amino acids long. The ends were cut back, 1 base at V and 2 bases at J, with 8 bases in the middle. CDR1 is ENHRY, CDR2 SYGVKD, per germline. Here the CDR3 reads CAISEFTENYGYTF. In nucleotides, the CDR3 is TGTGCCATCAGTGAGTTCACGGAGAACTATGGCTACACCTTC.

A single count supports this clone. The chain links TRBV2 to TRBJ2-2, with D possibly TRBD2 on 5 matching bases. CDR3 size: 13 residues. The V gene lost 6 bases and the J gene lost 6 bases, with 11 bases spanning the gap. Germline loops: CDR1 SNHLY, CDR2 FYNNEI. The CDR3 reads CASSRGLSGELFF. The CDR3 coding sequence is TGTGCCAGCAGCCGAGGGCTGTCCGGGGAGCTGTTTTTT.

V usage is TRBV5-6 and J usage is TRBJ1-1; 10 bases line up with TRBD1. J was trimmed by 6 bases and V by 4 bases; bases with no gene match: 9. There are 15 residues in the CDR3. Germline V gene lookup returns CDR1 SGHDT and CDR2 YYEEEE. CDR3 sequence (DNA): TGTGCCAGCAGCCCTCTCGACAGGGGGCGGTCTGAAGCTTTCTTT. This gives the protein CASSPLDRGRSEAFF.

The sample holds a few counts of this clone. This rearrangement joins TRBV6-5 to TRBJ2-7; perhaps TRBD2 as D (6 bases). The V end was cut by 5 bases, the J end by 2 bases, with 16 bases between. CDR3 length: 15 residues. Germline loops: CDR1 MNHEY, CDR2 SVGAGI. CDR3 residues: CASSRGNSPTYEQYF. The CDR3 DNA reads TGTGCCAGCAGTCGCGGGAACTCCCCAACCTACGAGCAGTACTTC.